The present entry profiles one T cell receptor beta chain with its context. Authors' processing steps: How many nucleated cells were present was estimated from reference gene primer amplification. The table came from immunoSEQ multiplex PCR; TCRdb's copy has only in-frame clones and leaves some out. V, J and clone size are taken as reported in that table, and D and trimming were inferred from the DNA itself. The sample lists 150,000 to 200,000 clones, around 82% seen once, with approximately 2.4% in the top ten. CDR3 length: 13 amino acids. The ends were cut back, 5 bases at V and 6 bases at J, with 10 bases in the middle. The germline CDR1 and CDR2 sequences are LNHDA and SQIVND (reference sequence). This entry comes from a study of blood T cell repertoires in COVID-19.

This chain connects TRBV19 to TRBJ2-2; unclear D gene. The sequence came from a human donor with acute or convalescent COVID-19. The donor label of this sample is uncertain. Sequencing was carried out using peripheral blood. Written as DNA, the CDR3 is TGTGCCAGTAGTGCGAGTGCCGCCGGGGAGCTGTTTTTT. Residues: CASSASAAGELFF.